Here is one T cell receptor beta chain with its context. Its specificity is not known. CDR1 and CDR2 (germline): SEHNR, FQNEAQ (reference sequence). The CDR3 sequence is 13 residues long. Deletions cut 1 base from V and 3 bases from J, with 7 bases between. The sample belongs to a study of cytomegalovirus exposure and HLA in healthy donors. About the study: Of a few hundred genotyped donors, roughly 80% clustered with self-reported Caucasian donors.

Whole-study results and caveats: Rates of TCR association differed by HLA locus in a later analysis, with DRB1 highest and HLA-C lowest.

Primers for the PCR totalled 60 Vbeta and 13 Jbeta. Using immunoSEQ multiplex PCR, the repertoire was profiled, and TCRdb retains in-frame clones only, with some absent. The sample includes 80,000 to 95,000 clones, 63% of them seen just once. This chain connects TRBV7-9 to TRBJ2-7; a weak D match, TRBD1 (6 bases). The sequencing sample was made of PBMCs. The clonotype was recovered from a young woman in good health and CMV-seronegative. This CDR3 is CASSLGQVYEQYF. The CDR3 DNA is TGTGCCAGCAGCTTAGGACAGGTCTACGAGCAGTACTTC.